Shown below are 30 T cell receptor beta chains from a single sample sequenced in a study of blood T cell repertoires in COVID-19. Profiling relied on immunoSEQ multiplex PCR, and the TCRdb table lists in-frame clones only, not all of them. The sample contains approximately 120,000 clones, about 86% of which appear only once. Sequences were obtained from peripheral blood. All receptors come from a woman aged 45-65 years with acute or convalescent COVID-19.

The chain recombines TRBV6-5 with TRBJ2-5; the match to TRBD1 covers 10 bases. The CDR3 has 15 residues. Per germline, CDR1 MNHEY and CDR2 SVGAGI. V lost 5 bases, J lost 3 bases, and 6 bases stayed unmatched. CDR3 residues: CASSPRTGGEETQYF. CDR3 in DNA: TGTGCCAGCAGTCCGAGGACAGGGGGGGAAGAGACCCAGTACTTC.

The chain carries TRBV10-3 and TRBJ1-3; TRBD1 matches 9 bases. CDR1 is ENHRY and CDR2 is SYGVKD in the germline V gene. J gave up 0 bases and V 4 bases, and 7 bases lay outside the gene matches. The CDR3 is made up of 17 amino acids. CDR3 in DNA: TGTGCCATCAGTGTGGGACAGGGACCCTTCTCTGGAAACACCATATATTTT. Residues: CAISVGQGPFSGNTIYF.

This clone was recorded once. CDR3 nucleotides: TGCGCCAGCAGCCCCGGACAGGGGGCCAACTATGGCTACACCTTC. It encodes CASSPGQGANYGYTF. The genes are TRBV4-1 and TRBJ1-2; 11 nucleotides match TRBD1. The CDR3 runs 15 residues. V lost 4 bases, J lost 2 bases, and 3 bases stayed unmatched. The germline gives CDR1 MGHRA, CDR2 YSYEKL.

The table lists this clone with a count of one. V and J are TRBV3-1 (or the pseudogene TRBV3-2) and TRBJ2-5; tentative D call: TRBD1 (5 bases). The V end was cut by 5 bases, the J end by 7 bases, with 20 bases between. Per the germline V gene, CDR1 is LGHDT and CDR2 is YNNKEL (reference sequence). This CDR3 contains 15 residues. As DNA, the CDR3 is TGTGCCAGCAGCGACCTCTGGAAGGGGATTCTGACCCAGTACTTC. Residues: CASSDLWKGILTQYF.

The genes are TRBV7-8 and TRBJ2-7, with 10 bases that match TRBD1. The CDR3 contains 16 residues. Per germline, CDR1 SGHVS and CDR2 FQNEAQ. The junction had 8 bases not matched to a gene; V was cut back by 4 bases and J by 2 bases. The chain's CDR3 is CASSSYRDRGPYEQYF. Here the CDR3 DNA reads TGTGCCAGCAGCTCCTACCGGGACAGGGGACCCTACGAGCAGTACTTC.

This clone was seen more than once but under ten times. V usage is TRBV15 and J usage is TRBJ1-2; TRBD1 is a possible D gene (6 bases). V lost 5 bases and J 6 bases, leaving 13 bases between the germline ends. Germline CDR1 LNHNV, CDR2 YYDKDF (reference sequence). The CDR3 has 13 amino acids. CDR3 protein: CATSGDRKNGYTF. The CDR3 DNA reads TGTGCCACCAGCGGTGACAGGAAAAATGGCTACACCTTC. The full variable domain, with the rest looked up from reference TRBV15 and TRBJ1-2, is DAMVIQNPRYQVTQFGKPVTLSCSQTLNHNVMYWYQQKSSQAPKLLFHYYDKDFNNEADTPDNFQSRRPNTSFCFLDIRSPGLGDTAMYLCATSGDRKNGYTFGSGTRLTVV.

V gene TRBV19 combines with J gene TRBJ1-5; D is undetermined. The CDR3 spans 12 residues. Germline V gives CDR1 LNHDA, CDR2 SQIVND (reference sequence). Trimming left V 4 bases short and J 4 bases short, with 5 bases between. CDR3 loop: CASSRQNQPQHF. The CDR3 DNA sequence: TGTGCCAGTAGTAGACAAAATCAGCCCCAGCATTTT.

The chain links TRBV7-9 to TRBJ2-2; D gene unclear. Trimming cost V 2 bases and J 5 bases, with 12 bases left between them. CDR3 size: 15 residues. The V gene's germline CDR1 is SEHNR and CDR2 FQNEAQ (reference sequence). Written as DNA, the CDR3 is TGTGCCAGCAGCTTATCTAGAGTGGAGACCGGGGAGCTGTTTTTT. This encodes CASSLSRVETGELFF.

This clone is a singleton in its sample. The chain has TRBV24-1 and TRBJ2-1, with D perhaps matching TRBD1 (5 bases). V was clipped by 5 bases and J by 6 bases, with 7 bases between them. CDR1 and CDR2 (germline): KGHDR, SFDVKD. This CDR3 is built from 12 residues. CDR3 nucleotide sequence: TGTGCCACCAGTGGGGGCGTCAATGAGCAGTTCTTC. The encoded protein is CATSGGVNEQFF.

The rearrangement links TRBV5-1 to TRBJ2-7; 10 bases are shared with TRBD1. V trimming: 10 bases; J trimming: 7 bases; junction bases outside the gene matches: 14. CDR3 length: 14 residues. Germline-derived CDR1 and CDR2 are SGHRS and YFSETQ. The CDR3 is CASQPDRGLWEQYF. As DNA, the CDR3 is TGCGCCTCTCAGCCCGACAGGGGGCTATGGGAGCAGTACTTC.

The rearrangement joins TRBV5-1 to TRBJ2-5; perhaps TRBD2 as D (7 bases). Germline lookup yields CDR1 SGHRS and CDR2 YFSETQ. Trimming removed 1 base at V and 5 bases at J, with 15 bases between. CDR3 length equals 15 residues. CDR3 amino acids: CASSLSSRGAETQYF. In DNA form, the CDR3 reads TGCGCCAGCAGCTTGTCGTCTCGGGGGGCTGAGACCCAGTACTTC.

V gene TRBV19 combines with J gene TRBJ1-1; D remains unclear. This CDR3 has 19 amino acids. The germline V gene encodes CDR1 LNHDA and CDR2 SQIVND (reference sequence). Deletions cut 5 bases from V and 1 base from J, with 26 bases between. The CDR3: CASSSIKGVGGPRNTEAFF. CDR3 DNA: TGTGCCAGTAGTTCTATCAAGGGAGTCGGCGGACCGAGGAACACTGAAGCTTTCTTT.

The chain couples TRBV28 to TRBJ2-1, with 12 bases aligning to TRBD2. The CDR3 spans 14 residues. The J segment lost 7 bases and the V segment lost 7 bases, leaving 5 bases of the junction unmatched. Looked up from germline, CDR1 is MDHEN and CDR2 is SYDVKM. The DNA for the CDR3 is TGTGCCAGCATCCCTAGCGGGAGGGTGAATGAGCAGTTCTTC. It translates to CASIPSGRVNEQFF.

On this clone: Relative to the germline gene, one junction end is altered; a read error may explain this. The V gene is TRBV27, the J gene TRBJ2-1; D is unresolved. Germline loops: CDR1 MNHEY, CDR2 SMNVEV (reference sequence). The CDR3 is made up of 16 amino acids. The CDR3 loop is CAGSMRLPSSYNEQFF. The DNA of the CDR3 is TGTGCCGGCAGCATGAGGCTTCCTAGCTCCTACAATGAGCAGTTCTTC.

The rearrangement uses TRBV11-2 and TRBJ2-5; tentatively, D is TRBD1 (6 bases). The V end was cut by 2 bases, the J end by 3 bases, with 7 bases between. The germline CDR1 and CDR2 sequences are SGHAT and FQNNGV. The CDR3 length is 13 residues. The CDR3 reads CASSLHREETQYF. Here the CDR3 DNA reads TGTGCCAGCAGCTTACACAGGGAAGAGACCCAGTACTTC. The whole variable domain, remainder taken from reference TRBV11-2 and TRBJ2-5, is EAGVAQSPRYKIIEKRQSVAFWCNPISGHATLYWYQQILGQGPKLLIQFQNNGVVDDSQLPKDRFSAERLKGVDSTLKIQPAKLEDSAVYLCASSLHREETQYFGPGTRLLVL.

CDR3 nucleotides: TGTGCCAGCAGCTTAGACAGGCTGGCAGATACGCAGTATTTT. Its protein is CASSLDRLADTQYF. The chain carries TRBV11-2 and TRBJ2-3; D remains ambiguous. CDR3 length: 14 amino acids. The V end lost 0 bases, the J end lost 4 bases, and 8 bases lay between the germline ends. The germline V gene encodes CDR1 SGHAT and CDR2 FQNNGV.

The chain is built from TRBV19 and TRBJ2-7; 9 nucleotides line up with TRBD2. V gave up 4 bases and J gave up 3 bases; unmatched junction bases: 4. Germline-derived CDR1 and CDR2 are LNHDA and SQIVND (reference sequence). There are 14 residues in the CDR3. The CDR3, as DNA: TGTGCCAGTAGTAGGACTAGCGACCTCTACGAGCAGTACTTC. It translates to CASSRTSDLYEQYF.

This sequence joins TRBV19 and TRBJ1-5; D may be TRBD1 (6 bases). This CDR3 is 15 amino acids long. The V end lost 1 base, the J end lost 5 bases, and 12 bases lay between the germline ends. From germline, CDR1 is LNHDA and CDR2 SQIVND (reference sequence). The CDR3 sequence: CASSIVGYRDQPQHF. DNA for the CDR3: TGTGCCAGTAGTATAGTCGGGTACAGGGATCAGCCCCAGCATTTT.

V usage is TRBV19 and J usage is TRBJ2-6, with D unresolved. The length of the CDR3 is 15 residues. Germline V gene lookup returns CDR1 LNHDA and CDR2 SQIVND (reference sequence). Trimming stripped 7 bases from V and 0 bases from J, with 10 bases between. The CDR3 loop is CASTVVSSGANVLTF. For the CDR3, the DNA is TGTGCCAGTACTGTAGTGAGCTCTGGGGCCAACGTCCTGACTTTC.

This clone showed up just a few times. The J gene is TRBJ2-2, the V gene TRBV9, with 9 bases identical to TRBD2. This CDR3 spans 17 amino acids. The germline V gene has CDR1 SGDLS and CDR2 YYNGEE. V shed 3 bases and J 4 bases; nucleotides not matched to a gene: 10. CDR3 nucleotide sequence: TGTGCCAGCAGCGGTTCCAGCGGGAGGACCGTCACCGGGGAGCTGTTTTTT. The encoded protein is CASSGSSGRTVTGELFF. Together with reference TRBV9 and TRBJ2-2, the CDR3 gives the full variable domain: DSGVTQTPKHLITATGQRVTLRCSPRSGDLSVYWYQQSLDQGLQFLIQYYNGEERAKGNILERFSAQQFPDLHSELNLSSLELGDSALYFCASSGSSGRTVTGELFFGEGSRLTVL.

V is TRBV5-1 and J is TRBJ2-1; possible D gene TRBD1, 5 bases. Germline CDR1 is SGHRS and CDR2 is YFSETQ. Trimming pared 0 bases from V and 3 bases from J, leaving 7 bases between. CDR3 length: 14 residues. In DNA, the CDR3 is TGCGCCAGCAGCTTGGTAGACAGCTACAATGAGCAGTTCTTC. Protein sequence: CASSLVDSYNEQFF.

V gene TRBV4-1 combines with J gene TRBJ1-2; perhaps TRBD1 as D (6 bases). Trimming cost V 2 bases and J 6 bases, with 19 bases left between them. Germline V gives CDR1 MGHRA, CDR2 YSYEKL. The CDR3 totals 16 residues. CDR3: CASSQTTGKGFHGYTF. The CDR3, as DNA: TGCGCCAGCAGCCAAACGACAGGAAAGGGCTTTCATGGCTACACCTTC.

V usage is TRBV6-5 and J usage is TRBJ1-5, with D tentatively TRBD1 (5 bases). The CDR3 loop spans 15 amino acids. Trimming took off 8 bases at V and 3 bases at J, with 17 bases between the two ends. Germline CDR1 MNHEY, CDR2 SVGAGI. CDR3 sequence reads: CASDSIGGSNQPQHF. The CDR3, as DNA: TGTGCCAGCGACTCTATTGGGGGGTCCAATCAGCCCCAGCATTTT.

The chain combines TRBV4-1 with TRBJ2-2, with 14 positions matching TRBD2. The germline gives CDR1 MGHRA, CDR2 YSYEKL. The ends lost 4 bases at V and 5 bases at J; junction bases unmatched: 6. This CDR3 is built from 17 residues. DNA of the CDR3: TGCGCCAGCAGCCGAGGGACTAGCGGGAGTTTTACCGGGGAGCTGTTTTTT. Translation: CASSRGTSGSFTGELFF.

The DNA for the CDR3 is TGTGCCAGCAGCGTAGGAGTAGCAACTAATGAAAAACTGTTTTTT. Translating it yields CASSVGVATNEKLFF. This chain connects TRBV9 to TRBJ1-4; the D is unclear. The CDR3 covers 15 residues. CDR1 and CDR2 from the germline V gene are SGDLS and YYNGEE. Trimming pared 0 bases from V and 0 bases from J, leaving 6 bases between.

The gene calls are TRBV30 and TRBJ1-5; no firm D call. This CDR3 region has 13 residues. Trimming stripped 2 bases from V and 4 bases from J, with 9 bases between. CDR1 GTSNPN and CDR2 SVGIG come from the germline V gene (reference sequence). The CDR3 is CAWSSNRNQPQHF. CDR3 DNA: TGTGCCTGGAGTTCGAACAGAAATCAGCCCCAGCATTTT.

The CDR3 region is CASRKGPGTGRTGELFF. The CDR3 DNA follows: TGTGCCAGTCGAAAAGGTCCCGGGACAGGGCGCACCGGGGAGCTGTTTTTT. The chain combines TRBV19 with TRBJ2-2; 9 nucleotides agree with TRBD1. The CDR3 runs 17 residues. The V gene end was trimmed by 8 bases and the J gene end by 4 bases; junction bases not matched to a gene: 14. Per germline, CDR1 LNHDA and CDR2 SQIVND (reference sequence).

This rearrangement joins TRBV7-8 to TRBJ2-7, with D unclear. CDR1 is SGHVS and CDR2 is FQNEAQ in the germline V gene. This CDR3 is built from 15 residues. V shed 4 bases and J shed 6 bases, with 19 bases lying between them. This CDR3 is CASSSGNWAPAEQYF. The CDR3 DNA follows: TGTGCCAGCAGCTCTGGAAACTGGGCTCCCGCCGAGCAGTACTTC.

The genes are TRBV27 and TRBJ2-7; tentatively, D is TRBD2 (6 bases). The CDR3 has 15 amino acids. The ends were cut back, 5 bases at V and 5 bases at J, with 19 bases in the middle. CDR1 and CDR2 from the germline V gene are MNHEY and SMNVEV (reference sequence). The CDR3: CASSPAEGRFHEQYF. The CDR3 bases are TGTGCCAGCAGTCCCGCGGAGGGGCGCTTCCACGAGCAGTACTTC.

The rearrangement uses TRBV6-5 and TRBJ1-4, with D possibly TRBD1 on 5 matching bases. The CDR3 has 16 residues. Trimming took 3 bases from V and 8 from J, leaving 19 bases between them. Germline V gene data show CDR1 as MNHEY and CDR2 as SVGAGI. For the CDR3, the DNA is TGTGCCAGCAGTTATCCCTCGTCGGCCTGGGGCGAAAAACTGTTTTTT. Protein product: CASSYPSSAWGEKLFF.